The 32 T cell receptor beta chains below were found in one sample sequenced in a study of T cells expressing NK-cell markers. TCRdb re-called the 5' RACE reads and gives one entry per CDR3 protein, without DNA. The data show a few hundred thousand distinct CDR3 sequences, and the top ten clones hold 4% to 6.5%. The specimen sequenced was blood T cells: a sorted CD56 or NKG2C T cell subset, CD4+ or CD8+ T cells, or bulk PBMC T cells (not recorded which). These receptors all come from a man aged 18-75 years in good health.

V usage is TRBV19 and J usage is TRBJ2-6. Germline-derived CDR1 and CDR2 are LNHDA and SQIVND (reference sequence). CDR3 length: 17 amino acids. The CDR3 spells CASSIDWPLSGANVLTF.

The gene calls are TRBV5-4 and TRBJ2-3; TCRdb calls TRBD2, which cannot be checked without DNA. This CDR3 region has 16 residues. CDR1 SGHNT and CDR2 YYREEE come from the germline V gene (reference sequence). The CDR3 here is CASSLTAGEGTDTQYF.

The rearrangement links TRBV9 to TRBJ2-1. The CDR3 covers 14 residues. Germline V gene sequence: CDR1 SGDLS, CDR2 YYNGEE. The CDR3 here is CASSTWNGYNEQFF.

The CDR3 here is CASSKALRGIFEAFF. The chain couples TRBV21-1 to TRBJ1-1; the TCRdb D gene call, TRBD1, has no DNA to confirm it. TRBV21-1 is classified as a pseudogene. The CDR3 consists of 15 residues.

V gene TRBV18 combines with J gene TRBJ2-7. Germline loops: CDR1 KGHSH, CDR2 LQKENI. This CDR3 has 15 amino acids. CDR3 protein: CASSPDIRSSYEQYF.

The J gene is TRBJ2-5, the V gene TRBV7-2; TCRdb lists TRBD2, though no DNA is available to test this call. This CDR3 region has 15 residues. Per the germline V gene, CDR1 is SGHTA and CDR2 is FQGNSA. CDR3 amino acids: CASTPLRGGLETQYF.

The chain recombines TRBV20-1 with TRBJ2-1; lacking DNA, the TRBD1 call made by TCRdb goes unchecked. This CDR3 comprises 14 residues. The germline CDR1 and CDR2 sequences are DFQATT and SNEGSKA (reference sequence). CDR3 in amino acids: CSAVLGAGGNEQFF.

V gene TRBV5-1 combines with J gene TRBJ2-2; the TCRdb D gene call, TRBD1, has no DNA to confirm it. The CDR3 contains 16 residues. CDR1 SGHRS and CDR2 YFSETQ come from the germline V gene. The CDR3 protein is CASSFTGTVGTGELFF.

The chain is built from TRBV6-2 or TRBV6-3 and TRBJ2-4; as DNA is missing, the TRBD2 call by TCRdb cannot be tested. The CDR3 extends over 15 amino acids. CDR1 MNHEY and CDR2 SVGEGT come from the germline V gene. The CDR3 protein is CASSPRGGRGNIQYF.

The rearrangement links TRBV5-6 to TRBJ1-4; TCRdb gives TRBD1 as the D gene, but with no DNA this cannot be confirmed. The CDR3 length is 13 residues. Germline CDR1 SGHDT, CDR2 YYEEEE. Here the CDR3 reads CASTNLQGEKLFF.

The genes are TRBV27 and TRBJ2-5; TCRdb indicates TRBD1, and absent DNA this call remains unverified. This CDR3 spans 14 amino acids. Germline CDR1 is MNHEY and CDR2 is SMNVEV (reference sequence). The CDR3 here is CASSKGQGQETQYF.

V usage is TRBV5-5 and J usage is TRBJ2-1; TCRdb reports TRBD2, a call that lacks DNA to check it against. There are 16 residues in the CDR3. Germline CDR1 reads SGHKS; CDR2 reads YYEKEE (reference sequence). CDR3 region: CASSSRLAGYGDEQFF.

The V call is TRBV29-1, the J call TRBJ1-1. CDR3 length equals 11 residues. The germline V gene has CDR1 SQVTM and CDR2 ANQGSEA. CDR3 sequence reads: CSAGTHAEAFF.

The CDR3 sequence is CSASRGRGFSYEQYF. V gene TRBV20-1 combines with J gene TRBJ2-7; the TCRdb D gene call, TRBD1, has no DNA to confirm it. This CDR3 spans 15 amino acids. CDR1 DFQATT and CDR2 SNEGSKA come from the germline V gene (reference sequence).

CDR3 sequence: CASSLWSGTQYF. The chain is built from TRBV7-2 and TRBJ2-3; TCRdb's assignment of TRBD1 cannot be checked, as there is no DNA. CDR1 is SGHTA, CDR2 FQGNSA, per germline. This CDR3 spans 12 amino acids.

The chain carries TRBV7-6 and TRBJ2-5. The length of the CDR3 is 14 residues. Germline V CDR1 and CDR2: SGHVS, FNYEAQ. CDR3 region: CASSFRIQQETQYF.

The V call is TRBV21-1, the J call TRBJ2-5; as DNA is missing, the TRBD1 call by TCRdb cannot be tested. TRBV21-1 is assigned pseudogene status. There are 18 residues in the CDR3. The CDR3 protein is CASSKVGRAQGRQETQYF.

The CDR3 loop reads CASSLGLGYEQFF. This chain joins TRBV5-6 and TRBJ2-1. This CDR3 contains 13 residues. Germline CDR1 reads SGHDT; CDR2 reads YYEEEE. Filled out from reference TRBV5-6 and TRBJ2-1, the complete variable domain reads DAGVTQSPTHLIKTRGQQVTLRCSPKSGHDTVSWYQQALGQGPQFIFQYYEEEERQRGNFPDRFSGHQFPNYSSELNVNALLLGDSALYLCASSLGLGYEQFFGPGTRLTVL.

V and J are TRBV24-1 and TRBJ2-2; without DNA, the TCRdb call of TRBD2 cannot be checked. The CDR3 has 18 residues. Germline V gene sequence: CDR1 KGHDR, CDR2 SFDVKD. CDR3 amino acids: CATSDLQTSGPTTGELFF.

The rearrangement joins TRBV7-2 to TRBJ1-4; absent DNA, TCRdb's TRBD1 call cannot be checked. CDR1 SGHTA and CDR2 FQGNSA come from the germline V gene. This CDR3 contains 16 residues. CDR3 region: CASSSFPGARHEKLFF.

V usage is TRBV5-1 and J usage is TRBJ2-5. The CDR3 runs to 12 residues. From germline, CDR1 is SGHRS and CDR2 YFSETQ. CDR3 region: CASSLQIGTQYF.

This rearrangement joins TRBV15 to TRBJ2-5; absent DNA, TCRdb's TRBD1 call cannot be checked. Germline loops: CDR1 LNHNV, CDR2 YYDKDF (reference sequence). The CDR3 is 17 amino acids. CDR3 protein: CATSRGAGSPYQETQYF.

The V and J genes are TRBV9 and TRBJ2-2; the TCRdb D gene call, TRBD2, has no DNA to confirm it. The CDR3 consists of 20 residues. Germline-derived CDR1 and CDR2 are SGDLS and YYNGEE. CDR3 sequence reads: CASSVDRWLAGGLNTGELFF. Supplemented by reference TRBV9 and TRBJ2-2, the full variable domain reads DSGVTQTPKHLITATGQRVTLRCSPRSGDLSVYWYQQSLDQGLQFLIQYYNGEERAKGNILERFSAQQFPDLHSELNLSSLELGDSALYFCASSVDRWLAGGLNTGELFFGEGSRLTVL.

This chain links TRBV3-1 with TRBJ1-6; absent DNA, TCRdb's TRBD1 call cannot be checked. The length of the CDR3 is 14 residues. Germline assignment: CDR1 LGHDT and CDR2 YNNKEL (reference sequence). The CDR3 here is CASRPTGVYSPLHF.

CDR3 sequence: CSARGGGTRPQHF. The genes are TRBV20-1 and TRBJ1-5; TCRdb proposes TRBD1, but this gene call is untestable without DNA. CDR1 is DFQATT, CDR2 SNEGSKA, per germline (reference sequence). The CDR3 is 13 amino acids.

CDR3: CASSEGHPRDYTF. The rearrangement uses TRBV6-1 and TRBJ1-2. The CDR3 is made up of 13 amino acids. In germline, CDR1 is MNHNS, CDR2 SASEGT.

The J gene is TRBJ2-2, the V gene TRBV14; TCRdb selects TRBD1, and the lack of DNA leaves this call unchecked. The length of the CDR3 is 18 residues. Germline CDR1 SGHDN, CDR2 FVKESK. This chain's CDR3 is CASSQAVTWGPDTGELFF.

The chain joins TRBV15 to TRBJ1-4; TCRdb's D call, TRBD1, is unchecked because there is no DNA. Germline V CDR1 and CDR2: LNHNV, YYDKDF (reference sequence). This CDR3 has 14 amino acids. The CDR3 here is CATSRAAPGKKLFF.

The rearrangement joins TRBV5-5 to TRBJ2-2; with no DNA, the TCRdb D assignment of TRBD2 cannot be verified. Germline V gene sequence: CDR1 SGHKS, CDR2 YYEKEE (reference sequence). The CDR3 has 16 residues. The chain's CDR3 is CASSLASGGPGGELFF.

This chain's CDR3 is CASSLTGILNTEAFF. The V call is TRBV2, the J call TRBJ1-1; the TRBD1 assignment by TCRdb is unverifiable without DNA. CDR3 length: 15 residues. Germline lookup yields CDR1 SNHLY and CDR2 FYNNEI.

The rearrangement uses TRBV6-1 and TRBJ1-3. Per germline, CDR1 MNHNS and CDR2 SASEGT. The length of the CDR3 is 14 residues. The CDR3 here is CAIKGPPGGNTIYF.

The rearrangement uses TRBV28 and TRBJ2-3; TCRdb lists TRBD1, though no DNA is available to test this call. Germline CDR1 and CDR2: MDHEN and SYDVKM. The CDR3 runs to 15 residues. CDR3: CASSPWTGGSYTQYF.